Included here is one TCR beta chain sequence, with context. The data were obtained in a study of blood T cell repertoires in COVID-19. Germline CDR1 LNHDA, CDR2 SQIVND (reference sequence). J was trimmed by 4 bases and V by 5 bases; bases with no gene match: 5. This CDR3 spans 15 amino acids. Sequenced by immunoSEQ multiplex PCR; TCRdb stores in-frame clones only, minus some. The sample includes roughly 120,000 clones, 85% to 90% of them seen just once. The origin of this receptor is a woman between 45 and 60 years old with acute or convalescent COVID-19. Sample: peripheral blood. The V gene is TRBV19, the J gene TRBJ2-1; 10 bases are a match to TRBD2. The CDR3 region is CASSPGLARYNEQFF. As DNA, the CDR3 is TGTGCCAGTAGTCCGGGACTAGCGAGATACAATGAGCAGTTCTTC.